This entry lists 32 T cell receptor beta chains sequenced from one sample in a study of T cells in women clearing cervical HPV infection. Libraries were prepared by immunoSEQ multiplex PCR; TCRdb keeps only in-frame clonotypes and omits some of them. Its table records around 35,000 clones. Material for sequencing was blood buffy coat. These receptors were obtained from a woman aged 18-70 years with a cervical HPV16 infection that either progressed to CIN3+ or cleared (not recorded which).

As regards this clone: The read comes to an end 3 residues before the CDR3 does, leaving the germline J gene to fill in the end. The chain is built from TRBV20-1 and TRBJ1-1, with TRBD1 matching 8 bases. Germline-derived CDR1 and CDR2 are DFQATT and SNEGSKA (reference sequence). The CDR3 has 14 amino acids. Here the CDR3 reads CSARGFGQGEKAFF. The covered CDR3 bases are TGCAGTGCTAGGGGGTTCGGACAGGGAGAGAAA.

For this clone: Sequencing ends 3 residues short of the CDR3 end; the germline J gene provides the rest. The chain couples TRBV19 to TRBJ1-6; D not resolved. Germline CDR1 and CDR2: LNHDA and SQIVND (reference sequence). CDR3 length equals 14 residues. Incomplete CDR3 DNA: TGTGCCAGTACTCCCCGGTTAGGGCAGACGACC. Protein: CASTPRLGQTT. The CDR3 reads in full as CASTPRLGQTTLHF.

In regard to this clone: The read ends 3 residues before the CDR3 terminus; that terminus is restored from the germline J gene. The rearrangement joins TRBV10-3 to TRBJ1-5; D unresolved. This CDR3 contains 13 residues. Trimming removed 7 bases from V and 5 bases from J, with 12 bases in between. Germline CDR1 is ENHRY and CDR2 is SYGVKD. The CDR3: CAITSQEDQPQHF. The DNA read from the CDR3 is TGTGCCATCACATCTCAGGAGGATCAGCCC.

The CDR3 DNA, read in part, is TGTGCCAGCAGCTTATTTATAGCGGGAGAAAATACG. As protein: CASSLFIAGENT. The CDR3, in full, reads CASSLFIAGENTQYF. This chain joins TRBV7-2 and TRBJ2-3, with 9 bases aligning to TRBD2. The read halts 3 residues ahead of the CDR3 end, with the missing end drawn from the germline J gene. Germline loops: CDR1 SGHTA, CDR2 FQGNSA. The trim removed 2 bases at V and 7 bases at J, leaving 7 bases unmatched. The CDR3 consists of 15 residues.

Of note for this clone: The sequenced fragment ends 3 residues before the CDR3 boundary, so the rest is inferred from the germline J gene. This chain links TRBV12-5 with TRBJ2-7; 9 bases line up with TRBD2. V shed 6 bases and J 3 bases; nucleotides not matched to a gene: 12. Germline assignment: CDR1 LGHNT and CDR2 FRNRAP. The CDR3 is 16 amino acids. Incomplete CDR3 DNA: TGTGCTAGTGGCTTGAGGATAGCGGGGGCCGTCTACGAG. Protein sequence: CASGLRIAGAVYE. The whole CDR3 sequence reads CASGLRIAGAVYEQYF.

As concerns this clone: The read halts 3 residues ahead of the CDR3 end, with the missing end drawn from the germline J gene. The chain carries TRBV7-6 and TRBJ2-1; D possibly corresponds to TRBD2 (6 bases). The CDR3 runs 18 residues. Trimming stripped 4 bases from V and 6 bases from J, with 25 bases between. Germline V gene data show CDR1 as SGHVS and CDR2 as FNYEAQ. The CDR3 DNA, read in part, is TGTGCCAGCAGCTCCTTCCTTAGCGCTAGCGCGAACCCCAATGAG. As protein: CASSSFLSASANPNE. The CDR3 in its entirety is CASSSFLSASANPNEQFF.

CDR3 DNA (partial): TGCAGTGCTAGAGGGGACATTGAGACC. Translating it yields CSARGDIET. The full CDR3 reads CSARGDIETQYF. V usage is TRBV20-1 and J usage is TRBJ2-5; perhaps TRBD1 as D (6 bases). Sequencing ends 3 residues short of the CDR3 end; the germline J gene provides the rest. Trimming left V 1 base short and J 5 bases short, with 8 bases between. CDR3 length: 12 residues. Germline CDR1 reads DFQATT; CDR2 reads SNEGSKA (reference sequence).

By frequency, this clone registers medium-sized. With the read ending 3 residues before the CDR3 end, the germline J gene is used to fill in that end. V gene TRBV20-1 combines with J gene TRBJ1-2, with 9 nucleotides matching TRBD1. CDR3 size: 13 residues. Germline trimming cut 5 bases from V and 3 bases from J; bases unmatched to any gene: 4. CDR1 DFQATT and CDR2 SNEGSKA come from the germline V gene (reference sequence). Partial CDR3 DNA: TGCAGTGCTCCACAGGGGGCCGACTATGGC. Its protein product is CSAPQGADYG. The complete CDR3 reads CSAPQGADYGYTF.

As regards this clone: The read finishes 3 residues shy of the CDR3 end, and the germline J gene is used to complete it. This chain uses TRBV7-9 with TRBJ1-2; D is ambiguous. CDR3 length: 12 residues. Per the germline V gene, CDR1 is SEHNR and CDR2 is FQNEAQ (reference sequence). Trimming left V 6 bases short and J 2 bases short, with 7 bases between. The CDR3 bases that were read are TGTGCCAGCAGTACACAAAACTATGGC. Translated: CASSTQNYG. The complete CDR3 reads CASSTQNYGYTF.

Concerning this clone itself: The CDR3 end lies 3 residues beyond the end of the read and is filled in from the germline J gene. The chain links TRBV7-2 to TRBJ2-7, with 8 bases fitting TRBD2. The CDR3 covers 15 residues. Trimming took 5 bases from V and 1 from J; bases not matched to a gene: 7. The V gene's germline CDR1 is SGHTA and CDR2 FQGNSA. CDR3 DNA, as far as it was read: TGTGCCAGCAGCCCAGACAGCGGGAGTTCCTACGAG. Translated, it gives CASSPDSGSSYE. The full CDR3 reads CASSPDSGSSYEQYF.

A word on this clone: Read coverage stops 3 residues before the CDR3 terminus; the germline J gene supplies the remainder. The rearrangement links TRBV7-6 to TRBJ2-7; weak D call: TRBD1 (6 bases). The V end was cut by 1 base, the J end by 5 bases, with 15 bases between. Per the germline V gene, CDR1 is SGHVS and CDR2 is FNYEAQ. The CDR3 consists of 15 residues. The CDR3 protein is CASSLGQGSKDEQYF. The sequenced part of the CDR3 DNA is TGTGCCAGCAGCTTAGGTCAGGGGAGCAAGGACGAG.

Points on this clone: The read terminates 3 residues ahead of where the CDR3 ends, so the germline J gene completes it. The V gene is TRBV5-1, the J gene TRBJ2-3; maybe TRBD1 (6 bases). CDR3 size: 14 residues. CDR1 and CDR2 from the germline V gene are SGHRS and YFSETQ. Trimming removed 1 base from V and 8 bases from J, with 14 bases in between. The CDR3 DNA, read in part, is TGCGCCAGCAGCTTGCGGACAGCCAAAGCTACG. This encodes CASSLRTAKAT. The entire CDR3 is CASSLRTAKATQYF.

CDR3 DNA (partial): TGTGCCATCAGTGTCGGGGATGGAAGCTCCTACGAG. This translates into CAISVGDGSSYE. The CDR3, in full, reads CAISVGDGSSYEQYF. V is TRBV10-3 and J is TRBJ2-7; D is possibly TRBD2 (5 bases). The read is 3 residues too short to cover the CDR3 end, so that end is filled in from the germline J gene. The V end lost 4 bases, the J end lost 0 bases, and 13 bases lay between the germline ends. The V gene's germline CDR1 is ENHRY and CDR2 SYGVKD. The CDR3 is 15 amino acids.

As for this clone: The CDR3 end falls 3 residues outside the read, so it is completed with the germline J gene. The chain is built from TRBV19 and TRBJ2-1, with 9 bases fitting TRBD2. This CDR3 region has 14 residues. Germline V gene sequence: CDR1 LNHDA, CDR2 SQIVND (reference sequence). Losses at the gene ends were 4 bases for V and 8 bases for J; bases not matched to a gene: 6. The DNA read from the CDR3 is TGTGCCAGTAGTACCCCCCAGCGGGAGGATGAG. This encodes CASSTPQREDE. The full-length CDR3 reads as CASSTPQREDEQFF.

About this clone: The read terminates 3 residues before the CDR3 end, so the remaining end is supplied by the germline J gene. The chain uses TRBV6-2 or TRBV6-3 and TRBJ2-5; TRBD2 aligns across 13 bases. The CDR3 length is 14 residues. The V gene's germline CDR1 is MNHEY and CDR2 SVGEGT. V shed 8 bases and J 5 bases; nucleotides not matched to a gene: 5. The chain's CDR3 is CASRLAGGLETQYF. CDR3 DNA (partial): TGTGCCAGCCGACTAGCGGGGGGTCTGGAGACC.

As regards this clone: The read gets to within 3 residues of the CDR3 end, and the germline J gene fills in the rest. This chain uses TRBV5-4 with TRBJ2-3; tentatively, D is TRBD1 (6 bases). Germline V gene sequence: CDR1 SGHNT, CDR2 YYREEE (reference sequence). V dropped 5 bases and J dropped 2 bases, with 12 bases sitting between them. This CDR3 is built from 14 residues. CDR3 DNA, as far as it was read: TGTGCCAGCAGGCAACAGGGTTACACAGATACG. Translated, it gives CASRQQGYTDT. The entire CDR3 protein reads CASRQQGYTDTQYF.

CDR3 amino acids: CASSKLVTSALRETQYF. The covered CDR3 bases are TGTGCCAGTAGTAAATTGGTGACTAGCGCCCTCCGGGAGACC. The gene calls are TRBV19 and TRBJ2-5, with 8 positions matching TRBD2. The CDR3 end is not reached by the read, which stops 3 residues before it; the germline J gene fills it in. Germline CDR1 reads LNHDA; CDR2 reads SQIVND (reference sequence). The CDR3 totals 17 residues. V trimming: 4 bases; J trimming: 5 bases; junction bases outside the gene matches: 15.

Comments on this clone: The CDR3 end is not reached by the read, which stops 3 residues before it; the germline J gene fills it in. This rearrangement joins TRBV29-1 to TRBJ1-5; 8 nucleotides align to TRBD1. The CDR3 covers 13 residues. The germline CDR1 and CDR2 sequences are SQVTM and ANQGSEA. V gave up 5 bases and J gave up 4 bases; unmatched junction bases: 4. Here the CDR3 reads CSVTQGDNQPQHF. CDR3 bases read: TGCAGCGTTACACAGGGGGATAATCAGCCC.

Comments on this clone: The read ends 3 residues shy of where the CDR3 ends; the end is completed using the germline J gene. J is TRBJ2-1 and V is TRBV24-1; possibly TRBD1 for D (5 bases). CDR1 is KGHDR and CDR2 is SFDVKD in the germline V gene. Trimming took 4 bases from V and 9 from J, leaving 15 bases between them. The CDR3 contains 14 residues. CDR3 DNA, as far as it was read: TGTGCCACCAGTGACAGCCAGGGAAGACCTGAG. Translated, it gives CATSDSQGRPE. The entire CDR3 protein is CATSDSQGRPEQFF.

This CDR3 reads CASSVWSGSGDEQFF. The sequenced part of the CDR3 DNA is TGTGCCAGCAGCGTGTGGAGCGGGAGCGGGGATGAG. The chain joins TRBV9 to TRBJ2-1; 8 nucleotides match TRBD2. The CDR3 end is not reached by the read, which stops 3 residues before it; the germline J gene fills it in. J was trimmed by 8 bases and V by 2 bases; bases with no gene match: 9. CDR3 length equals 15 residues. Germline V gives CDR1 SGDLS, CDR2 YYNGEE.

Remarks on this clone: Read sequence stops 3 residues before the CDR3 end, and the germline J gene provides the missing end. This chain joins TRBV30 and TRBJ2-3; possible D gene TRBD1, 5 bases. V was shortened by 0 bases and J by 0 bases, with 10 bases between the two germline ends. Per germline, CDR1 GTSNPN and CDR2 SVGIG (reference sequence). This CDR3 region has 15 residues. The CDR3 reads CAWSVDSASTDTQYF. The CDR3 DNA, read in part, is TGTGCCTGGAGTGTAGACAGTGCTAGCACAGATACG.

Notes on this clone: The CDR3 end falls 3 residues outside the read, so it is completed with the germline J gene. The genes are TRBV28 and TRBJ2-1; D remains unclear. The CDR3 contains 15 residues. V was cut by 3 bases and J by 4 bases, with 13 bases left in between. Germline V gives CDR1 MDHEN, CDR2 SYDVKM. The sequenced part of the CDR3 DNA is TGTGCCAGCAGTTTGGAGCTAAGGGTATACAATGAG. This codes for CASSLELRVYNE. The entire CDR3 protein reads CASSLELRVYNEQFF.

Concerning this clone: From the germline J gene comes the end of the CDR3, since the read stops 3 residues before it. The chain employs TRBV5-1 and TRBJ1-2; D is ambiguous. The CDR3 has 14 amino acids. Germline CDR1 SGHRS, CDR2 YFSETQ. V was clipped by 1 base and J by 5 bases, with 12 bases between them. The CDR3 here is CASSLTWASYGYTF. CDR3 bases read: TGCGCCAGCAGCTTGACCTGGGCCTCTTATGGC.

With regard to this clone: The read finishes 3 residues shy of the CDR3 end, and the germline J gene is used to complete it. The V and J genes are TRBV5-6 and TRBJ2-5; D is undetermined. This CDR3 spans 11 amino acids. Germline CDR1 and CDR2: SGHDT and YYEEEE. V gave up 2 bases and J gave up 4 bases, with 3 bases separating them. CDR3 DNA (partial): TGTGCCAGCAGCTTCGGAGAGACC. Amino acids: CASSFGET. The complete CDR3 reads CASSFGETQYF.

About this clone: The CDR3 extends 3 residues past the end of the read, so its final part is completed from the germline J gene. J is TRBJ1-5 and V is TRBV6-2 or TRBV6-3; tentatively, D is TRBD1 (6 bases). The CDR3 extends over 15 amino acids. Between the trimmed V and J ends, which lost 7 bases and 5 bases, there was a span of 18 bases. Germline CDR1 and CDR2: MNHEY and SVGEGT. CDR3 sequence: CASKKGGRGDQPQHF. Incomplete CDR3 DNA: TGTGCCAGCAAAAAAGGGGGACGAGGGGATCAGCCC.

With regard to this clone: From the germline J gene comes the end of the CDR3, since the read stops 3 residues before it. The chain combines TRBV9 with TRBJ2-3; D possibly corresponds to TRBD1 (5 bases). The V end was cut by 0 bases, the J end by 6 bases, with 14 bases between. CDR3 size: 15 residues. In germline, CDR1 is SGDLS, CDR2 YYNGEE. The sequenced CDR3 bases are TGTGCCAGCAGCGTAGGGGTTAACAACAGGGATACG. Translating it yields CASSVGVNNRDT. The complete CDR3 protein is CASSVGVNNRDTQYF.

To note about this clone: The missing CDR3 end, 3 residues past where the read stops, is filled in from the germline J gene. The V gene is TRBV7-9, the J gene TRBJ2-5, with TRBD1 as a possible D gene (7 bases). CDR1 and CDR2 (germline): SEHNR, FQNEAQ (reference sequence). The CDR3 runs to 13 residues. The V end lost 4 bases, the J end lost 2 bases, and 8 bases lay between the germline ends. CDR3 in amino acids: CASSSGGQETQYF. The sequenced part of the CDR3 DNA is TGTGCCAGCAGCTCAGGGGGGCAAGAGACC.

CDR3 DNA (partial): TGTGCCAGCAGTGACGGGACAGGGGCAGATACG. This codes for CASSDGTGADT. The whole CDR3 sequence reads CASSDGTGADTQYF. The chain uses TRBV6-4 and TRBJ2-3, with 10 bases identical to TRBD1. The CDR3 end is not reached by the read, which stops 3 residues before it; the germline J gene fills it in. V shed 2 bases, J shed 4 bases, and the junction held 0 bases outside the gene matches. This CDR3 contains 14 residues. Germline V gives CDR1 MRHNA, CDR2 SNTAGT.

For this clone: The CDR3 goes on 3 residues after the read ends, and that part is filled in from the germline J gene. The rearrangement uses TRBV11-2 and TRBJ2-1; D is unresolved. This CDR3 is built from 13 residues. V lost 5 bases to trimming and J lost 4 bases, with 9 bases between them. The germline V gene encodes CDR1 SGHAT and CDR2 FQNNGV. This CDR3 is CASSPSVYNEQFF. Partial CDR3 DNA: TGTGCCAGCAGCCCGTCGGTGTACAATGAG.

In regard to this clone: The sequenced fragment ends 3 residues before the CDR3 boundary, so the rest is inferred from the germline J gene. This sequence joins TRBV20-1 and TRBJ1-6; 7 bases agree with TRBD1. The germline gives CDR1 DFQATT, CDR2 SNEGSKA (reference sequence). The junction had 5 bases not matched to a gene; V was cut back by 6 bases and J by 6 bases. The CDR3 loop spans 13 amino acids. CDR3: CSAWTGINSPLHF. Incomplete CDR3 DNA: TGCAGTGCCTGGACAGGAATTAATTCACCC.

For this clone: The missing CDR3 end, 3 residues past where the read stops, is filled in from the germline J gene. The genes are TRBV7-9 and TRBJ1-2; 7 bases fit TRBD1. There are 12 residues in the CDR3. The V gene's germline CDR1 is SEHNR and CDR2 FQNEAQ (reference sequence). The CDR3 is CASSSRQGRYTF. The CDR3 bases that were read are TGTGCCAGCAGCTCTCGACAGGGTCGC.

About this clone itself: The CDR3 end lies 3 residues beyond the end of the read and is filled in from the germline J gene. This chain connects TRBV19 to TRBJ2-7, with TRBD2 matching over 8 bases. The CDR3 has 16 residues. Trimming cost V 6 bases and J 6 bases; bases outside gene matches: 16. The germline V gene has CDR1 LNHDA and CDR2 SQIVND (reference sequence). The DNA read from the CDR3 is TGTGCCAGTAGCATATTCTTCAGCGGGAGCGCATCCGAG. This gives the protein CASSIFFSGSASE. The full CDR3 protein reads CASSIFFSGSASEQYF.